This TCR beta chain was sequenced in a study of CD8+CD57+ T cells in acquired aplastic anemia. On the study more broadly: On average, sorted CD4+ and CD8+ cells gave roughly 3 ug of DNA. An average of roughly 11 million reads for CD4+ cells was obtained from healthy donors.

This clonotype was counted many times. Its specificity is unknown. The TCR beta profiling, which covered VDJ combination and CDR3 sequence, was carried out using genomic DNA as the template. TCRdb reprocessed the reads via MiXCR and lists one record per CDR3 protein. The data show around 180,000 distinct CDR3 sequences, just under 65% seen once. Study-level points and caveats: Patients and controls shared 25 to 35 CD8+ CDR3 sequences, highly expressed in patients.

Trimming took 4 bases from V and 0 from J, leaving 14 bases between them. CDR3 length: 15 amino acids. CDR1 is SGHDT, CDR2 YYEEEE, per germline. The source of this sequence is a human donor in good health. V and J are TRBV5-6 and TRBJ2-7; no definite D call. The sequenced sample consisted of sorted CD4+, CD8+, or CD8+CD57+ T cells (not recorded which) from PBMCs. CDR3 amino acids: CASSPPQWGSYEQYF. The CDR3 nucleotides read TGTGCCAGCAGCCCGCCCCAGTGGGGCTCCTACGAGCAGTACTTC.